Here is one TCR beta chain with its context. This specimen belongs to a study of blood T cell repertoires in COVID-19. Study context: Sites in the United States, Italy and Spain provided acute and convalescent COVID-19 samples. Sources were T cells, B-cell-depleted T cells, or PBMCs; the material itself was cDNA or gDNA.

Authors' data handling: The authors estimated nucleated cell counts from reference gene primer amplification. TCRdb keeps only in-frame clones here, not all; method: immunoSEQ multiplex PCR. The V and J calls and the clone size are those of that table, but D and trimming were determined from the DNA. The sample holds about 210,000 clones; approximately 78% are singletons and the top ten take 12%. CDR3 size: 14 residues. Trimming left V 5 bases short and J 4 bases short, with 11 bases between. Germline CDR1 and CDR2: LNHDA and SQIVND (reference sequence). The specimen sequenced was peripheral blood. The source is a woman in her thirties or forties with acute or convalescent COVID-19. The chain uses TRBV19 and TRBJ2-2; D gene ambiguous. The CDR3 bases are TGTGCCAGTAGTGCCCCGCTTAGCACCGGGGAGCTGTTTTTT. Translating gives CASSAPLSTGELFF. The variable domain in full, completed from reference TRBV19 and TRBJ2-2, reads DGGITQSPKYLFRKEGQNVTLSCEQNLNHDAMYWYRQDPGQGLRLIYYSQIVNDFQKGDIAEGYSVSREKKESFPLTVTSAQKNPTAFYLCASSAPLSTGELFFGEGSRLTVL.